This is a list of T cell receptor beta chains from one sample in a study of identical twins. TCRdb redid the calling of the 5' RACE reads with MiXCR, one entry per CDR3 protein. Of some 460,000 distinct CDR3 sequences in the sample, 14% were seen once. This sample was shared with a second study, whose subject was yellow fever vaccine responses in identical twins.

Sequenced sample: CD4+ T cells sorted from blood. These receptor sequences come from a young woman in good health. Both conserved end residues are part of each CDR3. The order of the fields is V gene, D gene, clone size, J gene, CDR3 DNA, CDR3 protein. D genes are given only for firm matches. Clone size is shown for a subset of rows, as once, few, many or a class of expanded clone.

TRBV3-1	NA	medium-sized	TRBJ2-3	TGTGCCAGCAGCCAAGTCGGAGGGACCACAGATACGCAGTATTTT	CASSQVGGTTDTQYF
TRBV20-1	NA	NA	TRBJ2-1	TGCAGTGCGGGGGAAGGGACTGCTCAGTTCTTC	CSAGEGTAQFF
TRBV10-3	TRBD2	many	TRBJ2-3	TGTGCCATCAGTGAGCCTAGCGGGAGCTCGGATACGCAGTATTTT	CAISEPSGSSDTQYF
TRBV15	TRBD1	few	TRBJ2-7	TGTGCCACCAGCAGAGGAGGACAGGGCCTCTACGAGCAGTACTTC	CATSRGGQGLYEQYF
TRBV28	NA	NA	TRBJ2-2	TGTGCCAGCAGCGGGCGGGGAAGGACCGGGGAGCTGTTTTTT	CASSGRGRTGELFF
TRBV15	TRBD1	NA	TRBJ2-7	TGTGCCACCAGCATGCCGCCGGGACAGGAGAATTACGAGCAGTACTTC	CATSMPPGQENYEQYF
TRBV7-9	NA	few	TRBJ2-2	TGTGCCAGCAGCACCGACAGGAACACCGGGGAGCTGTTTTTT	CASSTDRNTGELFF
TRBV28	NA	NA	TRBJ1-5	TGTGCCAGCAGCCTCCTGGGGAAGCGTCAGCCCCAGCATTTT	CASSLLGKRQPQHF
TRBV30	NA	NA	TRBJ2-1	TGTGCCTGGCAAGGACTAACGTACTACAATGAGCAGTTCTTC	CAWQGLTYYNEQFF
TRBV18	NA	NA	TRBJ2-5	TGTGCCAGCTCAGGAGGGGCCCAAGAGACCCAGTACTTC	CASSGGAQETQYF
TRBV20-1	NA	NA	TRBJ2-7	TGCAGTGCTAGACAGGGGTACGGCTACGAGCAGTACTTC	CSARQGYGYEQYF
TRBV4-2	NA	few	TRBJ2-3	TGTGCCAGCAGCCAAGCGGGGAGAGGCACAGATACGCAGTATTTT	CASSQAGRGTDTQYF
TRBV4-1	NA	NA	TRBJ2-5	TGCGCCAGCAGCCGTCGATCTTGGGCGGATCAAGAGACCCAGTACTTC	CASSRRSWADQETQYF
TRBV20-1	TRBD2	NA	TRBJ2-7	TGCAGTGCGAAGGGACTAGCGGGAGTTCGTGACGAGCAGTACTTC	CSAKGLAGVRDEQYF
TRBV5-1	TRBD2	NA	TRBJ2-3	TGCGCCAGCAGCTTGGAGGCTAGCGGGAGAGGAGATACGCAGTATTTT	CASSLEASGRGDTQYF
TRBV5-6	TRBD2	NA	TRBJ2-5	TGTGCCAGCAGCTTGCTCTCTTGGGCGGGAGGACAACAAGAGACCCAGTACTTC	CASSLLSWAGGQQETQYF
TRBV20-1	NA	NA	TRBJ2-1	TGCAGTGCTAGACGTATCGGCCTCTCCTACAATGAGCAGTTCTTC	CSARRIGLSYNEQFF
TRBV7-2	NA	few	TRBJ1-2	TGTGCCAGCAGCATACCGACAGGTTATGGCTACACCTTC	CASSIPTGYGYTF
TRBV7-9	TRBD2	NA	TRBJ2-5	TGTGCCAGCAGCTTGACTAGCGGGGCCCAAGAGACCCAGTACTTC	CASSLTSGAQETQYF
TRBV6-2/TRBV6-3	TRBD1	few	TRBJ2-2	TGTGCCATCGCCGGGACAGGGGCCGGGGAGCTGTTTTTT	CAIAGTGAGELFF
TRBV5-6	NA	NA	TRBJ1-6	TGTGCCAGCAGCTTGGTCCGGGTCTCCAATTCACCCCTCCACTTT	CASSLVRVSNSPLHF
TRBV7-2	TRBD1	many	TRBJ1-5	TGTGCCAGCAGCCCCAGCGAGACAGGGGCGCTCCAGCCCCAGCATTTT	CASSPSETGALQPQHF
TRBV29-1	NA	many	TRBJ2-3	TGCAGCGTTGAACGGGACACAGATACGCAGTATTTT	CSVERDTDTQYF
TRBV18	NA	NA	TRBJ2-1	TGTGCCAGCTCACCATCGGTCGGGGCCAATGAGCAGTTCTTC	CASSPSVGANEQFF
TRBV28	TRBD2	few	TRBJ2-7	TGTGCCAGCAGTTCCCCGACTAGCGGGCGCCCTAGAGAGCAGTACTTC	CASSSPTSGRPREQYF
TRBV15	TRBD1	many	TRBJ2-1	TGTGCCACCAGCATAGGACAGGGTGGGAGGAATGAGCAGTTCTTC	CATSIGQGGRNEQFF
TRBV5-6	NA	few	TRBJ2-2	TGTGCCAGCAGCCGACCCCGGGACTTGAACACCGGGGAGCTGTTTTTT	CASSRPRDLNTGELFF
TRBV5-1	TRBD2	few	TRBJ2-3	TGCGCCAGCCGTACGGGGGGGCCGGGCACAGATACGCAGTATTTT	CASRTGGPGTDTQYF
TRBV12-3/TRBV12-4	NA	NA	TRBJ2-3	TGTGCCAGCAAGGGCCTAGCAAAAGATACGCAGTATTTT	CASKGLAKDTQYF
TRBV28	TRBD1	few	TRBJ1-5	TGTGCCAGCAGTGAACCAGGGACAGGGGGTCAGCCCCAGCATTTT	CASSEPGTGGQPQHF
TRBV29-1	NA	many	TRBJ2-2	TGCAGCGTTGGTCACGAGGACAGTAACACCGGGGAGCTGTTTTTT	CSVGHEDSNTGELFF
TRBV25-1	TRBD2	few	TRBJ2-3	TGTGCCAGCAGTGGGCGGGGGGAGACAGATACGCAGTATTTT	CASSGRGETDTQYF
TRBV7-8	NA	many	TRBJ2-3	TGTGCCAGCAGCTCCGGACTACCCAAGGTTTCAGATACGCAGTATTTT	CASSSGLPKVSDTQYF
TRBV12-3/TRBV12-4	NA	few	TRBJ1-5	TGTGCCAGCGGGTCATGGGGTGGCAATCAGCCCCAGCATTTT	CASGSWGGNQPQHF
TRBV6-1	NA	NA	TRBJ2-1	TGTGCCAGCAGTGAAAGACCGGGACGGCTATACAATGAGCAGTTCTTC	CASSERPGRLYNEQFF
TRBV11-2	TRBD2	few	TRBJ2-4	TGTGCCAGCAGTTCTATGGCCCTTTCTAGCGGGGTAGCCAAAAACATTCAGTACTTC	CASSSMALSSGVAKNIQYF
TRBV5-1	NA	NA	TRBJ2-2	TGCGCCAGCAGCTCCCCGACAGGCGCGAACACCGGGGAGCTGTTTTTT	CASSSPTGANTGELFF
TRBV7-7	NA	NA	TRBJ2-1	TGTGCTAGCAGCCCGAATGGGGACCGGGGCACAAATGAGCAGTTCTTC	CASSPNGDRGTNEQFF
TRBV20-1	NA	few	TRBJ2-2	TGCAGTGCTAGAAGGCGGGGTGGGACCGGGGAGCTGTTTTTT	CSARRRGGTGELFF
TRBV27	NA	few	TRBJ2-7	TGTGCCAGCAGTTTATGGGGCATAAGCTCCTACGAGCAGTACTTC	CASSLWGISSYEQYF
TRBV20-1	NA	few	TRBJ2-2	TGCAGTGCTAGAGATATAAGTCGGGGCACCGGGGAGCTGTTTTTT	CSARDISRGTGELFF
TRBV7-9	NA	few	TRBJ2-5	TGTGCCAGCAGCCAATTGGAGGTCGGCGATAAAGAGACCCAGTACTTC	CASSQLEVGDKETQYF
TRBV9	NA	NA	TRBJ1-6	TGTGCCAGCAGCGTCGCAGCCAATTCACCCCTCCACTTT	CASSVAANSPLHF
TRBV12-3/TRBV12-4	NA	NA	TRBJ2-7	TGTGCCAGCAGTTTAGAAGGGACGACCTACTACGAGCAGTACTTC	CASSLEGTTYYEQYF
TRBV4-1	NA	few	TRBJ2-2	TGCGCCAGCAGCCAAGACAGGGCGCAAGGCACCGGGGAGCTGTTTTTT	CASSQDRAQGTGELFF
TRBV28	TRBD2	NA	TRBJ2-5	TGTGCCAGCAGGACGGGACTATCAGGGGAGACCCAGTACTTC	CASRTGLSGETQYF
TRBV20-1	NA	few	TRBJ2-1	TGCAGTGCCCCTTCACGAGCCTACAATGAGCAGTTCTTC	CSAPSRAYNEQFF
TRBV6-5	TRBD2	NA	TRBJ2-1	TGTGCCAGCAGTTACAGGGCGGGGGGGCAGAATGAGCAGTTCTTC	CASSYRAGGQNEQFF
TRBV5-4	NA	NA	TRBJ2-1	TGTGCCAGCAGCTTGGATACTAACAATGAGCAGTTCTTC	CASSLDTNNEQFF
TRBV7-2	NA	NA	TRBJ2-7	TGTGCCAGCAGCTTAGATGCGACAGCCTACGAGCAGTACTTC	CASSLDATAYEQYF
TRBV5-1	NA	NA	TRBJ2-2	TGCGCCAGCAGCTTAGCACCGGGCCCCTTTCAAGGCGGGGAGCTGTTTTTT	CASSLAPGPFQGGELFF
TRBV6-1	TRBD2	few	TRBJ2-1	TGTGCCAGCAGCACTCAACTAGCGGGGGACTACAATGAGCAGTTCTTC	CASSTQLAGDYNEQFF
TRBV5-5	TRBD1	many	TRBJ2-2	TGTGCCAGCAGCACGTTGGGACAGGGGGCCGGGGAGCTGTTTTTT	CASSTLGQGAGELFF
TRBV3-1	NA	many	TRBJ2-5	TGTGCCAGCAGCCAGGGGACAAGGAAAGAGACCCAGTACTTC	CASSQGTRKETQYF
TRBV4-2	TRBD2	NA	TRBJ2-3	TGTGCCAGCAGCCAAGATGGGCGGGGGGTAGGGACAGATACGCAGTATTTT	CASSQDGRGVGTDTQYF
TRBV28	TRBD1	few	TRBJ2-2	TGTGCCAGCAGTAGATCCGGGACAGGGGACACCGGGGAGCTGTTTTTT	CASSRSGTGDTGELFF
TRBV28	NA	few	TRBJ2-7	TGTGCCAGCAGTATCGGGACGGGGAACTACGAGCAGTACTTC	CASSIGTGNYEQYF
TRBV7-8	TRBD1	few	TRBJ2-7	TGTGCCAGCAGCCGCCTGACAGGGATCTCCTACGAGCAGTACTTC	CASSRLTGISYEQYF
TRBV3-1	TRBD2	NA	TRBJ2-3	TGTGCCAGCAGTCCTGGCGGGAGTGCAGATACGCAGTATTTT	CASSPGGSADTQYF
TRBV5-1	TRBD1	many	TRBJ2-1	TGCGCCAGCAGCTTGGCCATGACAGGGGGGAAGCAGTTCTTC	CASSLAMTGGKQFF